The 16 T cell receptor beta chains given below trace back to one sample, sequenced in a study of T cell responses to AZD1222 COVID-19 vaccine. The method was immunoSEQ multiplex PCR; TCRdb's version includes in-frame clones alone and lacks a portion of them. The table shows 100,000 to 150,000 clones, with roughly 90% occurring only once. Specimen: peripheral blood, collected on day 0 of AZD1222 vaccination. These receptors came from an adult in good health.

This clone was recorded once. The rearrangement uses TRBV12-5 and TRBJ1-6; D is unclear. There are 15 residues in the CDR3. Germline CDR1 reads LGHNT; CDR2 reads FRNRAP. Trimming stripped 7 bases from V and 6 bases from J, with 16 bases between. The DNA of the CDR3 is TGTGCTAGTGATATAGGAGGCGGTCTTAATTCACCCCTCCACTTT. Its protein is CASDIGGGLNSPLHF.

This clone has only one observation. This sequence joins TRBV2 and TRBJ1-4; TRBD1 might be the D (5 bases). Germline values: CDR1 SNHLY, CDR2 FYNNEI. V was pared by 7 bases and J by 14 bases, with 17 bases between. This CDR3 has 12 amino acids. The CDR3 sequence is CASTTDVPGLFF. The CDR3 DNA sequence: TGTGCCAGCACCACGGACGTTCCAGGGCTGTTTTTT.

The V gene is TRBV19, the J gene TRBJ2-2, with 9 bases aligning to TRBD1. The germline CDR1 and CDR2 sequences are LNHDA and SQIVND (reference sequence). The CDR3 is 15 residues long. J was trimmed by 4 bases and V by 4 bases; bases with no gene match: 4. This CDR3 is CASSTGTGRTGELFF. In DNA, the CDR3 is TGTGCCAGTAGTACCGGGACAGGGCGCACCGGGGAGCTGTTTTTT. The whole variable domain, remainder taken from reference TRBV19 and TRBJ2-2, is DGGITQSPKYLFRKEGQNVTLSCEQNLNHDAMYWYRQDPGQGLRLIYYSQIVNDFQKGDIAEGYSVSREKKESFPLTVTSAQKNPTAFYLCASSTGTGRTGELFFGEGSRLTVL.

This chain joins TRBV5-4 and TRBJ2-2; a possible D gene is TRBD1 (6 bases). Germline assignment: CDR1 SGHNT and CDR2 YYREEE (reference sequence). V lost 4 bases and J lost 6, with 13 bases in between. CDR3 size: 14 residues. The CDR3 is CASSPDRRAGELFF. The CDR3, as DNA: TGTGCCAGCAGCCCGGACAGAAGGGCCGGGGAGCTGTTTTTT.

V and J are TRBV19 and TRBJ2-1, with a possible D match to TRBD1 (5 bases). The V gene's germline CDR1 is LNHDA and CDR2 SQIVND (reference sequence). V was trimmed by 8 bases and J by 4 bases, leaving 33 bases between them. This CDR3 spans 20 amino acids. The CDR3 loop reads CASRTTGRRRAPTGYNEQFF. The CDR3 DNA reads as TGTGCCAGTCGAACGACCGGCCGGCGCCGGGCTCCTACAGGATACAATGAGCAGTTCTTC. Full variable domain (remainder filled in from reference TRBV19 and TRBJ2-1): DGGITQSPKYLFRKEGQNVTLSCEQNLNHDAMYWYRQDPGQGLRLIYYSQIVNDFQKGDIAEGYSVSREKKESFPLTVTSAQKNPTAFYLCASRTTGRRRAPTGYNEQFFGPGTRLTVL.

This clone was observed a few times. The rearrangement uses TRBV6-5 and TRBJ2-3; 10 bases align to TRBD1. CDR1 is MNHEY and CDR2 is SVGAGI in the germline V gene. The CDR3 extends over 16 amino acids. J gave up 4 bases and V 2 bases, and 6 bases lay outside the gene matches. CDR3 nucleotide sequence: TGTGCCAGCAGTTACCGGGGGACAGGGGTGGCAGATACGCAGTATTTT. It specifies CASSYRGTGVADTQYF.

V usage is TRBV30 and J usage is TRBJ2-1; 8 bases align to TRBD2. V was pared by 5 bases and J by 4 bases, with 10 bases of the junction left unmatched. Germline V gene data show CDR1 as GTSNPN and CDR2 as SVGIG (reference sequence). This CDR3 spans 15 amino acids. The CDR3 DNA is TGTGCCTGGCTAGCGGGTCGGGCCCAATACAATGAGCAGTTCTTC. Translation gives CAWLAGRAQYNEQFF.

This clone appeared a single time. CDR3 sequence: CASSLDGSDKQFF. Written as DNA, the CDR3 is TGTGCCAGCAGCTTAGATGGTTCGGATAAGCAGTTCTTC. The gene calls are TRBV7-3 and TRBJ2-1; D is undetermined. Germline V gives CDR1 SGHTA, CDR2 FQGTGA. The CDR3 has 13 amino acids. Trimming pared 2 bases from V and 11 bases from J, leaving 13 bases between.

The sample holds one count of this clone. The chain carries TRBV28 and TRBJ1-1; D not certain. The CDR3 is 14 residues long. V shed 0 bases and J shed 10 bases, with 15 bases lying between them. Germline values: CDR1 MDHEN, CDR2 SYDVKM. DNA of the CDR3: TGTGCCAGCAGTTTATGGTACTCGGAACAAGGAGCTTTCTTT. Translation: CASSLWYSEQGAFF. Looking up the rest from reference TRBV28 and TRBJ1-1 gives the full variable domain: DVKVTQSSRYLVKRTGEKVFLECVQDMDHENMFWYRQDPGLGLRLIYFSYDVKMKEKGDIPEGYSVSREKKERFSLILESASTNQTSMYLCASSLWYSEQGAFFGQGTRLTVV.

V gene TRBV7-3 combines with J gene TRBJ2-1; D unclear. CDR3 length equals 14 residues. From germline, CDR1 is SGHTA and CDR2 FQGTGA. V was pared by 1 base and J by 0 bases, with 4 bases between. The CDR3 DNA reads TGTGCCAGCAGCTTAAAGGCCTCCTACAATGAGCAGTTCTTC. Residues: CASSLKASYNEQFF.

The chain combines TRBV5-1 with TRBJ2-2, with D possibly TRBD1 on 5 matching bases. Germline CDR1 and CDR2: SGHRS and YFSETQ. The CDR3 consists of 16 residues. V lost 4 bases to trimming and J lost 4 bases, with 17 bases between them. The DNA of the CDR3 is TGCGCCAGCAGCCGCGGAGCACAGGATCTCACCGGGGAGCTGTTTTTT. The encoded protein is CASSRGAQDLTGELFF.

The CDR3 nucleotides are TGTGCCAGCAGCGCCCGGGGGGAGACTGAAGCTTTCTTT. Translating it yields CASSARGETEAFF. This chain links TRBV6-5 with TRBJ1-1; D might be TRBD1 (5 bases). This CDR3 comprises 13 residues. CDR1 and CDR2 (germline): MNHEY, SVGAGI. The V and J ends lost 6 bases and 5 bases respectively, with 13 bases between them.

The chain is built from TRBV11-3 and TRBJ1-1; D possibly corresponds to TRBD1 (5 bases). Trimming removed 3 bases at V and 8 bases at J, with 13 bases between. The V gene's germline CDR1 is SGHNT and CDR2 YENEEA. There are 13 residues in the CDR3. Here the CDR3 reads CASSFSGDREAFF. In nucleotides, the CDR3 is TGTGCCAGCAGCTTCTCGGGGGACCGCGAAGCTTTCTTT.

V and J are TRBV19 and TRBJ1-5; 7 bases are shared with TRBD1. Unmatched junction bases numbered 9, after V lost 6 bases and J lost 7 bases. This CDR3 spans 14 amino acids. Per the germline V gene, CDR1 is LNHDA and CDR2 is SQIVND (reference sequence). The CDR3 DNA follows: TGTGCCAGTAGGACCGGGACAGAGAGACAGCCCCAGCATTTT. Amino acid sequence: CASRTGTERQPQHF.

CDR3: CASNLNGYTF. In DNA, the CDR3 is TGTGCCAGCAATTTAAATGGCTACACCTTC. The gene calls are TRBV7-2 and TRBJ1-2; D remains ambiguous. The CDR3 extends over 10 amino acids. V lost 7 bases and J 6 bases, leaving 6 bases between the germline ends. Germline CDR1 and CDR2: SGHTA and FQGNSA.

This chain joins TRBV5-4 and TRBJ2-5; D unresolved. Trimming shortened V by 3 bases and J by 6 bases, and 9 bases separated the two germline ends. Germline V gene sequence: CDR1 SGHNT, CDR2 YYREEE (reference sequence). The length of the CDR3 is 12 residues. The CDR3 spells CASSWPQQTQYF. In nucleotides, the CDR3 is TGTGCCAGCAGCTGGCCTCAACAGACCCAGTACTTC. Based on the CDR3 plus reference TRBV5-4 and TRBJ2-5, the full variable domain is ETGVTQSPTHLIKTRGQQVTLRCSSQSGHNTVSWYQQALGQGPQFIFQYYREEENGRGNFPPRFSGLQFPNYSSELNVNALELDDSALYLCASSWPQQTQYFGPGTRLLVL.